The clone carrying this T cell receptor (beta chain) is deemed medium-sized. Its antigen is undetermined. Adaptor-ligated barcode primers were used to amplify TRBV12-4/TRBJ1-2 clonotypes. MiXCR was run by TCRdb on the multiplex PCR reads, yielding one entry per CDR3 protein. This table has 1,200 to 1,500 distinct CDR3 sequences, roughly 18% appearing once. Trimming removed 7 bases from V and 4 bases from J, with 13 bases in between. The CDR3 runs 13 residues. Study-wide findings and caveats: In terms of TCR gene usage, tumor memory CD4+ T cells clustered together with blood and lymph node memory CD4+ cells, as well as with lymph node naive CD4+ cells. Greatest tumor Treg TCR overlap was with tumor naive CD4+ cells.

The clonotype comes from a female donor with breast cancer. V gene TRBV12-3 or TRBV12-4 combines with J gene TRBJ1-2; D uncertain. Sequencing was performed on naive CD4+ T cells sorted from blood. Subset indicated: naive CD4+ T cells, CD4+CD45RA+CD25-. The CDR3 coding sequence is TGTGCCAGCACCTTAGGAGGCAGCTATGGCTACACCTTC. Amino acids: CASTLGGSYGYTF.